A single sample gave rise to the 3 T cell receptor beta chains below, sequenced in a study of long-term antiretroviral therapy in people with HIV. Survey level was the resolution at which the v3.0 immunoSEQ assay ran. Clones were read by immunoSEQ multiplex PCR, and TCRdb kept only the in-frame ones, dropping some. The sample consists of 25,000 to 35,000 clones, approximately 89% of them appearing once. The sample in question was unsorted PBMCs, obtained 3.1 years after starting antiretroviral therapy. These receptors were collected from a man aged 18-30 years with HIV.

This chain uses TRBV2 with TRBJ2-5; D perhaps matches TRBD2 (5 bases). The germline V gene encodes CDR1 SNHLY and CDR2 FYNNEI. The CDR3 extends over 14 amino acids. The V end was cut by 8 bases, the J end by 1 base, with 14 bases between. The CDR3 loop reads CASRTQSLQETQYF. The CDR3 region has the DNA TGTGCCAGCCGGACTCAGAGCCTCCAAGAGACCCAGTACTTC. Full variable domain (remainder filled in from reference TRBV2 and TRBJ2-5): EPEVTQTPSHQVTQMGQEVILRCVPISNHLYFYWYRQILGQKVEFLVSFYNNEISEKSEIFDDQFSVERPDGSNFTLKIRSTKLEDSAMYFCASRTQSLQETQYFGPGTRLLVL.

The gene calls are TRBV29-1 and TRBJ1-1, with TRBD1 matching over 8 bases. The germline CDR1 and CDR2 sequences are SQVTM and ANQGSEA. The junction had 4 bases not matched to a gene; V was cut back by 7 bases and J by 0 bases. The CDR3 extends over 13 amino acids. In DNA form, the CDR3 reads TGCAGCGAAATACAGGGGGTGAACACTGAAGCTTTCTTT. It yields the protein CSEIQGVNTEAFF.

This clone has just one count. Here the CDR3 reads CASSLEITYTEAFF. CDR3 DNA sequence: TGTGCCAGCAGCTTAGAAATCACCTACACTGAAGCTTTCTTT. The gene calls are TRBV7-8 and TRBJ1-1; D call uncertain. V lost 1 base, J lost 3 bases, and 9 bases lay in between. There are 14 residues in the CDR3. Germline V gene sequence: CDR1 SGHVS, CDR2 FQNEAQ.